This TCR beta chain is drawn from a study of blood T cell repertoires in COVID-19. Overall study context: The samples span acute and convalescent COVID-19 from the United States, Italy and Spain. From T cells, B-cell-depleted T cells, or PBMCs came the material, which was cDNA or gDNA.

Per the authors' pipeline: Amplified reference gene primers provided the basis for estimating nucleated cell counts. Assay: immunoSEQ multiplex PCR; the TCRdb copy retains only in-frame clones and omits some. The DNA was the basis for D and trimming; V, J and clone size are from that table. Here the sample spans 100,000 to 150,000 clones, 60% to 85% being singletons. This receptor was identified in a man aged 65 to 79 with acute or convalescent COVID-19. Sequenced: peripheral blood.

The CDR3 bases are TGTGCCAGCAGCAGGGACAGGGATAACTATGGCTACACCTTC. Translating it yields CASSRDRDNYGYTF. This chain joins TRBV21-1 and TRBJ1-2; whether TRBD1, the table's D call, matches the DNA was not checked. TRBV21-1 is listed as a pseudogene. The CDR3 totals 14 residues.